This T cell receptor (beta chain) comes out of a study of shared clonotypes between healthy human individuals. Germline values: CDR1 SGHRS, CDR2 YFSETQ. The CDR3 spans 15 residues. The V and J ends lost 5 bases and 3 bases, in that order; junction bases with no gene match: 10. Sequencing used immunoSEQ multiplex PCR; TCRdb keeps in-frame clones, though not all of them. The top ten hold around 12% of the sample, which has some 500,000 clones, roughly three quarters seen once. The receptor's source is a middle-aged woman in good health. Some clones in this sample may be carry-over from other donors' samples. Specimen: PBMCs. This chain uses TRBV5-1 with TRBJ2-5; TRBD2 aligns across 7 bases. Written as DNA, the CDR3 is TGCGCCAGCAGATCGTTAGCGGGTAACGAAGAGACCCAGTACTTC. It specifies CASRSLAGNEETQYF.